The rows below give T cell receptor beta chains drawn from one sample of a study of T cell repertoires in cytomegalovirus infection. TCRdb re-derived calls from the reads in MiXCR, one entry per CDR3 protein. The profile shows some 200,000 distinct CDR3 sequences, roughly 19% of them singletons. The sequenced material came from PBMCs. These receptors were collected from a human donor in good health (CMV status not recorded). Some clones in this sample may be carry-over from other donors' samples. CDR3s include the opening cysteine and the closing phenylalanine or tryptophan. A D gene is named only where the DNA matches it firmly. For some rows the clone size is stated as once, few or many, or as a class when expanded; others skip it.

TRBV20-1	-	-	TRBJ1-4	CSARDPGTREKLFF	TGCAGTGCTAGAGATCCAGGGACCAGGGAAAAACTGTTTTTT
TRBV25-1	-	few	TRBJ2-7	CASSLPTSYEQYF	TGTGCCAGCAGTCTTCCGACCTCCTACGAGCAGTACTTC
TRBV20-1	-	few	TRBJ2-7	CSAREFASDYYEQYF	TGCAGTGCTAGAGAGTTCGCCTCCGATTATTACGAGCAGTACTTC
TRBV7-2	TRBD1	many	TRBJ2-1	CASSPEGQPPYNEQFF	TGTGCCAGCAGCCCAGAGGGACAGCCCCCCTACAATGAGCAGTTCTTC
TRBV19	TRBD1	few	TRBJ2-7	CASSPEQGMAYEQYF	TGTGCCAGTAGCCCGGAACAGGGGATGGCCTACGAGCAGTACTTC
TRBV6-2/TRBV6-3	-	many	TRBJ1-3	CASCPWSSGNTIYF	TGTGCCAGTTGCCCGTGGAGCTCTGGAAACACCATATATTTT
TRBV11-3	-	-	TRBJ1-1	CASSPTYTEAFF	TGTGCCAGCAGCCCCACCTACACTGAAGCTTTCTTT
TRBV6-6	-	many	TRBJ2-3	CASSPRTTTDTQYF	TGTGCCAGCAGTCCACGGACTACCACAGATACGCAGTATTTT
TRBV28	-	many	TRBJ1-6	CASTNNNSPLHF	TGTGCCAGCACCAACAACAATTCACCCCTCCACTTT
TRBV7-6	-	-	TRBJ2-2	CASSPWINTGELFF	TGTGCCAGCAGCCCCTGGATCAACACCGGGGAGCTGTTTTTT
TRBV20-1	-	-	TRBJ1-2	CSARDLASGSGGYTF	TGCAGTGCTAGAGATTTGGCCTCAGGGTCTGGTGGCTACACCTTC
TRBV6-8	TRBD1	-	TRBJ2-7	CASSPVWDRDYEQYF	TGTGCCAGCAGCCCCGTGTGGGACAGGGATTACGAGCAGTACTTC
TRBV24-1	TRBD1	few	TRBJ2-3	CATSEYTGARTDTQYF	TGTGCCACCAGTGAATATACAGGGGCCCGCACAGATACGCAGTATTTT
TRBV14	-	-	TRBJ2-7	CASSHPLLSSYEQYF	TGTGCCAGCAGCCATCCGCTCCTGAGCTCCTACGAGCAGTACTTC
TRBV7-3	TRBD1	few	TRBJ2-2	CASSKTGTGITGELFF	TGTGCCAGCAGCAAGACCGGGACAGGGATCACCGGGGAGCTGTTTTTT